Each of the 6 T cell receptor beta chains below was sequenced from the same sample in a study of T cell repertoires in cytomegalovirus infection. TCRdb re-analysed the reads in MiXCR, keeping a single row per CDR3 protein. The sample yields a few hundred thousand distinct CDR3 sequences, over 35% seen once. Their recognized antigens are unknown. The sample was cultured PBMCs, taken from culture after CMV antigen stimulation. These receptors were obtained from a human donor in good health (CMV status not recorded). Some clones in this sample may be carry-over from other donors' samples.

As DNA, the CDR3 is TGCGCCAGCAGCGGAAGGACAGCTTCCTCTTTAAGGGAGACCCAGTACTTC. As protein: CASSGRTASSLRETQYF. This chain joins TRBV5-1 and TRBJ2-5, with a possible D match to TRBD1 (6 bases). The CDR3 runs 17 residues. Trimming cost V 4 bases and J 5 bases, with 24 bases left between them. CDR1 SGHRS and CDR2 YFSETQ come from the germline V gene.

The rearrangement uses TRBV6-6 and TRBJ2-2, with 8 bases that match TRBD2. J gave up 0 bases and V 8 bases, and 2 bases lay outside the gene matches. Germline CDR1 MNHNY, CDR2 SVGAGI (reference sequence). The CDR3 totals 14 residues. CDR3 loop: CASLGRANTGELFF. CDR3 coding DNA: TGTGCCAGCCTCGGGAGGGCGAACACCGGGGAGCTGTTTTTT.

J is TRBJ2-7 and V is TRBV7-9; D might be TRBD2 (7 bases). Germline CDR1 SEHNR, CDR2 FQNEAQ (reference sequence). CDR3 length equals 14 residues. V was clipped by 3 bases and J by 3 bases, with 12 bases between them. CDR3 sequence: CASSFGGQGYEQYF. As DNA, the CDR3 is TGTGCCAGCAGCTTCGGGGGGCAAGGCTACGAGCAGTACTTC.

The chain uses TRBV19 and TRBJ2-1; 9 bases map to TRBD1. Losses at the gene ends were 3 bases for V and 7 bases for J; bases not matched to a gene: 19. CDR1 and CDR2 from the germline V gene are LNHDA and SQIVND (reference sequence). This CDR3 comprises 19 residues. CDR3 sequence: CASSIFVRVDRGRKNEQFF. CDR3 DNA sequence: TGTGCCAGTAGTATTTTTGTCAGAGTGGACAGGGGTCGCAAAAATGAGCAGTTCTTC. Drawing the rest from reference TRBV19 and TRBJ2-1, the complete variable domain is DGGITQSPKYLFRKEGQNVTLSCEQNLNHDAMYWYRQDPGQGLRLIYYSQIVNDFQKGDIAEGYSVSREKKESFPLTVTSAQKNPTAFYLCASSIFVRVDRGRKNEQFFGPGTRLTVL.

This clonotype was seen a few times. The chain links TRBV11-1 to TRBJ2-1; 10 bases agree with TRBD1. The germline V gene has CDR1 SGHAT and CDR2 FQDESV (reference sequence). J was trimmed by 6 bases and V by 5 bases; bases with no gene match: 10. This CDR3 region has 16 residues. CDR3 coding DNA: TGTGCCAGCAGCCGAAGCGGGGGACAGGGGTGCAATGAGCAGTTCTTC. Amino acid sequence: CASSRSGGQGCNEQFF.

The chain joins TRBV7-2 to TRBJ1-5; D may be TRBD1 (5 bases). The V end lost 1 base, the J end lost 4 bases, and 8 bases lay between the germline ends. Germline CDR1 is SGHTA and CDR2 is FQGNSA. CDR3 length equals 14 residues. As DNA, the CDR3 is TGTGCCAGCAGCTTAGTGGGGACTAATCAGCCCCAGCATTTT. This gives the protein CASSLVGTNQPQHF. The whole variable domain, remainder taken from reference TRBV7-2 and TRBJ1-5, is GAGVSQSPSNKVTEKGKDVELRCDPISGHTALYWYRQSLGQGLEFLIYFQGNSAPDKSGLPSDRFSAERTGGSVSTLTIQRTQQEDSAVYLCASSLVGTNQPQHFGDGTRLSIL.